Given below is one T cell receptor (beta chain) in context. Unmatched junction bases numbered 6, after V lost 6 bases and J lost 9 bases. The CDR3 covers 13 residues. Germline lookup yields CDR1 SGHKS and CDR2 YYEKEE (reference sequence). Original handling: Cell counts per sample came from amplifying reference gene primers. TCRdb keeps only in-frame clones here, not all; method: immunoSEQ multiplex PCR. The D gene and trimming were derived from the DNA, and the V and J assignments and clone size from that table. Of 100,000 to 110,000 clones listed, 70% to 90% are singletons. The data were obtained in a study of blood T cell repertoires in COVID-19. As for the study in general: The study drew acute and convalescent COVID-19 samples from the United States, Italy and Spain. From T cells, B-cell-depleted T cells, or PBMCs came the material, which was cDNA or gDNA.

The sequenced material came from peripheral blood. The V gene is TRBV5-5, the J gene TRBJ1-6; TRBD1 aligns across 7 bases. This TCR was recovered from a man in his fifties with active or convalescent COVID-19. CDR3 in DNA: TGTGCCAGCAAGAGGGGGCAGGGTTCACCCCTCCACTTT. This codes for CASKRGQGSPLHF.